The 30 T cell receptor beta chains below were found in one sample sequenced in a study of identical twins. One entry per CDR3 protein, called by TCRdb with MiXCR from the 5' RACE reads. The table has some 1,600,000 distinct CDR3 sequences, roughly 35% seen once. The sequenced sample consisted of cord blood. These receptors were taken from a newborn girl in good health.

The V gene is TRBV9, the J gene TRBJ2-1, with 7 bases that match TRBD2. The J segment lost 6 bases and the V segment lost 0 bases, leaving 9 bases of the junction unmatched. CDR1 is SGDLS, CDR2 YYNGEE, per germline. The CDR3 is made up of 16 amino acids. The CDR3: CASSVDSSGFGNEQFF. DNA of the CDR3: TGTGCCAGCAGCGTAGATAGTAGCGGGTTTGGCAATGAGCAGTTCTTC.

This clonotype was recorded once. V and J are TRBV4-1 and TRBJ2-3; 11 bases agree with TRBD2. The CDR3 covers 16 residues. V gave up 4 bases and J gave up 3 bases; unmatched junction bases: 6. Germline V gives CDR1 MGHRA, CDR2 YSYEKL. The CDR3, as DNA: TGCGCCAGCAGCCTGATACTAGCGGGAGTAACAGATACGCAGTATTTT. Amino acids: CASSLILAGVTDTQYF.

This clonotype was picked up a small number of times. In nucleotides, the CDR3 is TGTGCCAGCAGCCACTCGAGCTCCTATAATTCACCCCTCCACTTT. It yields the protein CASSHSSSYNSPLHF. This chain joins TRBV27 and TRBJ1-6; D is undetermined. Germline CDR1 reads MNHEY; CDR2 reads SMNVEV (reference sequence). The CDR3 runs 15 residues. With 6 bases removed from V and 0 bases from J, the gap between germline ends came to 9 bases.

This clonotype has more than one count but fewer than ten. This chain joins TRBV15 and TRBJ1-2; D is ambiguous. The germline V gene has CDR1 LNHNV and CDR2 YYDKDF (reference sequence). With 0 bases removed from V and 5 bases from J, the gap between germline ends came to 10 bases. The CDR3 runs to 14 residues. The CDR3 is CATSRDLAVYGYTF. The CDR3 region has the DNA TGTGCCACCAGCAGAGATTTGGCCGTTTATGGCTACACCTTC.

The chain is built from TRBV4-1 and TRBJ2-7, with TRBD1 matching 9 bases. V was clipped by 2 bases and J by 5 bases; unmatched bases: 7. Per the germline V gene, CDR1 is MGHRA and CDR2 is YSYEKL. CDR3 length: 15 residues. CDR3 sequence: CASSQPGTGNHEQYF. The CDR3 bases are TGCGCCAGCAGCCAACCCGGGACAGGGAACCACGAGCAGTACTTC.

The chain uses TRBV12-3 or TRBV12-4 and TRBJ2-7; D may be TRBD1 (5 bases). V dropped 1 base and J dropped 5 bases, with 9 bases sitting between them. The CDR3 has 13 amino acids. The CDR3 protein is CASSLVRVNEQYF. In nucleotides, the CDR3 is TGTGCCAGCAGTTTAGTCAGGGTCAACGAGCAGTACTTC.

This clonotype was observed a few times. The chain has TRBV3-1 and TRBJ1-2; 9 bases map to TRBD1. Germline CDR1 LGHDT, CDR2 YNNKEL (reference sequence). The V and J ends lost 6 bases and 0 bases, in that order; junction bases with no gene match: 5. The CDR3 length is 15 residues. The CDR3 coding sequence is TGTGCCAGCAGGAAACAGGGGGCGTCTAACTATGGCTACACCTTC. Its translation: CASRKQGASNYGYTF.

The chain couples TRBV7-8 to TRBJ1-1; tentatively, D is TRBD1 (6 bases). Germline V gene data show CDR1 as SGHVS and CDR2 as FQNEAQ. V lost 0 bases and J lost 4, with 9 bases in between. The CDR3 has 14 amino acids. CDR3 sequence: CASSLAKQGTEAFF. The CDR3 DNA sequence: TGTGCCAGCAGCTTAGCCAAACAGGGCACTGAAGCTTTCTTT.

The chain links TRBV5-1 to TRBJ2-1, with 10 bases aligning to TRBD1. The germline gives CDR1 SGHRS, CDR2 YFSETQ. V lost 4 bases to trimming and J lost 7 bases; unmatched junction nucleotides: 8. The CDR3 covers 15 residues. The CDR3 DNA sequence: TGCGCCAGCAGCCCCGGACAGGGGGGACCTAATGAGCAGTTCTTC. Encoded protein: CASSPGQGGPNEQFF.

In the case of this clonotype: This may be a read error: a much more frequent sequence differs by one nucleotide. For the CDR3, the DNA is TGTGCCAGCAGCCACCGGCCCGGAGATACGCGGTATTTT. Amino acids: CASSHRPGDTRYF. This chain links TRBV14 with TRBJ2-3; the D is unclear. CDR3 length equals 13 residues. The V gene's germline CDR1 is SGHDN and CDR2 FVKESK.

This clonotype has just one count. Its ends do not fully match the called genes, so a read error is possible. V is TRBV27 and J is TRBJ2-3, with 7 bases aligning to TRBD2. CDR1 is MNHEY and CDR2 is SMNVEV in the germline V gene (reference sequence). This CDR3 is built from 14 residues. CDR3 in amino acids: CASTRLASTDTRYF. The CDR3 bases are TGTGCCAGCACTCGACTAGCTTCCACAGATACGCGGTATTTT.

This clonotype came up many times. This chain uses TRBV10-3 with TRBJ2-7, with D perhaps matching TRBD1 (6 bases). Germline V CDR1 and CDR2: ENHRY, SYGVKD. There are 16 residues in the CDR3. The V end lost 4 bases, the J end lost 0 bases, and 16 bases lay between the germline ends. The CDR3 DNA follows: TGTGCCATCAGTGGGGGAGACAGGAGAAGCTCCTACGAGCAGTACTTC. As protein: CAISGGDRRSSYEQYF.

V and J are TRBV20-1 and TRBJ1-2, with no clear D. Trimming removed 0 bases at V and 7 bases at J, with 21 bases between. The CDR3 consists of 16 residues. Germline lookup yields CDR1 DFQATT and CDR2 SNEGSKA (reference sequence). Here the CDR3 DNA reads TGCAGTGCTAGAGATGCCCTCTTGGCGGTTCGGGGTGGCTACACCTTC. Translating it yields CSARDALLAVRGGYTF.

There are a few counts of this clonotype. This chain connects TRBV28 to TRBJ2-7, with 7 positions matching TRBD2. Germline V lookup: CDR1 MDHEN, CDR2 SYDVKM. The CDR3 consists of 16 residues. V shed 1 base and J 2 bases; nucleotides not matched to a gene: 8. This CDR3 is CASSLLSGGNPYEQYF. The CDR3 DNA sequence: TGTGCCAGCAGTTTATTGTCGGGAGGTAATCCCTACGAGCAGTACTTC. The whole variable domain, filled in from reference TRBV28 and TRBJ2-7, reads DVKVTQSSRYLVKRTGEKVFLECVQDMDHENMFWYRQDPGLGLRLIYFSYDVKMKEKGDIPEGYSVSREKKERFSLILESASTNQTSMYLCASSLLSGGNPYEQYFGPGTRLTVT.

This clonotype was detected once. This rearrangement joins TRBV2 to TRBJ2-5; possibly TRBD2 for D (5 bases). Trimming removed 3 bases at V and 9 bases at J, with 14 bases between. The CDR3 has 13 residues. Germline V gene sequence: CDR1 SNHLY, CDR2 FYNNEI. CDR3 residues: CASSEVTPEAQYF. The CDR3, as DNA: TGTGCCAGCAGTGAGGTGACGCCGGAGGCCCAGTACTTC.

The chain couples TRBV20-1 to TRBJ1-1; D might be TRBD1 (5 bases). The V end was cut by 3 bases, the J end by 1 base, with 18 bases between. In germline, CDR1 is DFQATT, CDR2 SNEGSKA (reference sequence). CDR3 length equals 16 residues. Written as DNA, the CDR3 is TGCAGTGCTAGGATTTATTTTCTAGGGGCGAACACTGAAGCTTTCTTT. Translation: CSARIYFLGANTEAFF.

The chain uses TRBV3-1 and TRBJ2-3; TRBD1 matches 7 bases. After removal of 5 bases from V and 1 base from J, the junction contained 6 bases not matched to a gene. The CDR3 runs to 15 residues. Per germline, CDR1 LGHDT and CDR2 YNNKEL (reference sequence). The CDR3 DNA follows: TGTGCCAGCAGCGCAGGGGGTAGGCGCACAGATACGCAGTATTTT. It yields the protein CASSAGGRRTDTQYF.

The chain has TRBV4-1 and TRBJ1-1; D not certain. CDR3 length: 17 amino acids. Trimming shortened V by 1 base and J by 0 bases, and 15 bases separated the two germline ends. CDR1 MGHRA and CDR2 YSYEKL come from the germline V gene. The CDR3 sequence: CASSQVFRRHMNTEAFF. The CDR3, as DNA: TGCGCCAGCAGCCAAGTTTTCAGGAGGCACATGAACACTGAAGCTTTCTTT.

The gene calls are TRBV4-1 and TRBJ2-7; D gene ambiguous. From germline, CDR1 is MGHRA and CDR2 YSYEKL. The length of the CDR3 is 15 residues. The ends were cut back, 2 bases at V and 0 bases at J, with 11 bases in the middle. This chain's CDR3 is CASSQTLGFSYEQYF. In DNA, the CDR3 is TGCGCCAGCAGCCAAACTCTGGGATTCTCCTACGAGCAGTACTTC.

Concerning this clonotype itself: This may arise from a read error, as a much more abundant clone is one base away. The V call is TRBV15, the J call TRBJ2-7, with D perhaps TRBD1 (5 bases). The CDR3 has 15 amino acids. Germline assignment: CDR1 LNHNV and CDR2 YYDKDF (reference sequence). The CDR3 coding sequence is TGTGCCGCCAGCAGAGATCCGACAGTTAGCTACGAGCAGTACTTC. Translated: CAASRDPTVSYEQYF.

This clonotype was counted a few times. V usage is TRBV6-2 or TRBV6-3 and J usage is TRBJ1-2; 9 nucleotides align to TRBD1. This CDR3 spans 15 amino acids. Losses at the gene ends were 5 bases for V and 4 bases for J; bases not matched to a gene: 8. CDR1 is MNHEY, CDR2 SVGEGT, per germline. DNA of the CDR3: TGTGCCAGCAGTCCCCGAGGGGACAGGGTCTATGGCTACACCTTC. It specifies CASSPRGDRVYGYTF.

A remark on this clonotype: A single base separates this from a much larger clone, so it may be a read error. This rearrangement joins TRBV29-1 to TRBJ1-4, with D maybe TRBD1 (5 bases). V lost 5 bases, J lost 0 bases, and 7 bases lay in between. The germline V gene has CDR1 SQVTM and CDR2 ANQGSEA. CDR3 length: 13 residues. The CDR3 sequence is CSVWGTTNEKLFF. Here the CDR3 DNA reads TGCAGCGTTTGGGGGACAACTAATGAAAAACTGTTTTTT.

There are a few counts of this clonotype. The V call is TRBV6-1, the J call TRBJ2-2; 8 bases are shared with TRBD1. This CDR3 has 15 amino acids. Per the germline V gene, CDR1 is MNHNS and CDR2 is SASEGT. After removal of 6 bases from V and 9 bases from J, the junction contained 12 bases not matched to a gene. CDR3 sequence (DNA): TGTGCCAGCAGGGGGGACAGGAGGTGGACCTGGGAGCTGTTTTTT. It codes for CASRGDRRWTWELFF.

With regard to this clonotype: A much larger clone sits a single nucleotide away, making a read error possible. The chain is built from TRBV7-9 and TRBJ2-5; a weak D match, TRBD2 (6 bases). CDR3 length: 11 residues. Between the trimmed V and J ends, which lost 4 bases and 11 bases, there was a span of 11 bases. Germline CDR1 is SEHNR and CDR2 is FQNEAQ (reference sequence). The CDR3 sequence: CASSSRDSQYF. The CDR3 nucleotides are TGTGCCAGCAGCTCCCGGGACTCGCAGTACTTC.

This chain links TRBV20-1 with TRBJ1-6; D gene ambiguous. The CDR3 spans 13 residues. The germline V gene encodes CDR1 DFQATT and CDR2 SNEGSKA (reference sequence). Trimming cost V 3 bases and J 6 bases, with 9 bases left between them. The CDR3 loop is CSASPKSNSPLHF. Here the CDR3 DNA reads TGCAGTGCTAGCCCAAAAAGTAATTCACCCCTCCACTTT.

This clonotype was picked up a small number of times. The J gene is TRBJ2-1, the V gene TRBV10-2; 12 bases align to TRBD1. There are 17 residues in the CDR3. Germline V lookup: CDR1 WSHSY, CDR2 SAAADI. Trimming at V came to 3 bases and at J to 6 bases, leaving 9 bases not matched to a gene. In DNA, the CDR3 is TGCGCCAGCAGTGACTCCCGGGACAGGGGGCCGAGCAATGAGCAGTTCTTC. Its protein product is CASSDSRDRGPSNEQFF.

This clonotype has a handful of counts. The chain is built from TRBV20-1 and TRBJ1-2; D may be TRBD1 (6 bases). The CDR3 runs 13 residues. The V end lost 3 bases, the J end lost 5 bases, and 13 bases lay between the germline ends. From germline, CDR1 is DFQATT and CDR2 SNEGSKA (reference sequence). The CDR3 DNA follows: TGCAGTGCTAGGGCAGGGGCGGGGTATGGCTACACCTTC. Protein: CSARAGAGYGYTF.

This clonotype was seen only once. The gene calls are TRBV30 and TRBJ1-1; D is undetermined. Deletions cut 0 bases from V and 0 bases from J, with 8 bases between. The CDR3 runs to 14 residues. CDR1 is GTSNPN and CDR2 is SVGIG in the germline V gene (reference sequence). For the CDR3, the DNA is TGTGCCTGGAGTGTACACATACTGAACACTGAAGCTTTCTTT. This encodes CAWSVHILNTEAFF.

The V and J genes are TRBV15 and TRBJ2-2, with TRBD2 as a possible D gene (5 bases). The V end lost 6 bases, the J end lost 0 bases, and 8 bases lay between the germline ends. The germline CDR1 and CDR2 sequences are LNHNV and YYDKDF (reference sequence). The CDR3 has 14 amino acids. CDR3 sequence (DNA): TGTGCCACCAGGAGGACTGCGAACACCGGGGAGCTGTTTTTT. It yields the protein CATRRTANTGELFF.

Remarks on this clonotype: Relative to the germline gene, one junction end is altered; a read error may explain this. V and J are TRBV4-1 and TRBJ2-1; 10 bases are a match to TRBD2. In germline, CDR1 is MGHRA, CDR2 YSYEKL. CDR3 length: 18 residues. For the CDR3, the DNA is TGCGCCAGCAGCCACCGAAGCGGGGGGGGCATCTCCTACAATGGGCAGTTCTTC. Translation: CASSHRSGGGISYNGQFF.